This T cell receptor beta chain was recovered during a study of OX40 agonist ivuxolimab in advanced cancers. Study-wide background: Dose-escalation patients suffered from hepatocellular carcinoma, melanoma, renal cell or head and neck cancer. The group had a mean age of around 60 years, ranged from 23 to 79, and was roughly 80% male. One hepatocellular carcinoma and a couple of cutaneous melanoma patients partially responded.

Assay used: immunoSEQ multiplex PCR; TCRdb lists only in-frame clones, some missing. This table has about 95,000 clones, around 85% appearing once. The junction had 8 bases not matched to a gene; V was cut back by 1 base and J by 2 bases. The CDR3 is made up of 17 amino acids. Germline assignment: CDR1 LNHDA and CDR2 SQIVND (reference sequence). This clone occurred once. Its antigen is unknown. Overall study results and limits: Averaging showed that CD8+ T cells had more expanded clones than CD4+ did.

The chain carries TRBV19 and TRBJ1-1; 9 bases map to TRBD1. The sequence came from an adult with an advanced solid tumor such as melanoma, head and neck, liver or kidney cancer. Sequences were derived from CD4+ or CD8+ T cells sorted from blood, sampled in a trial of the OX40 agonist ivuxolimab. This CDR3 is CASSIVPGQGPNTEAFF. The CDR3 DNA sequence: TGTGCCAGTAGTATAGTACCGGGACAGGGTCCTAACACTGAAGCTTTCTTT.